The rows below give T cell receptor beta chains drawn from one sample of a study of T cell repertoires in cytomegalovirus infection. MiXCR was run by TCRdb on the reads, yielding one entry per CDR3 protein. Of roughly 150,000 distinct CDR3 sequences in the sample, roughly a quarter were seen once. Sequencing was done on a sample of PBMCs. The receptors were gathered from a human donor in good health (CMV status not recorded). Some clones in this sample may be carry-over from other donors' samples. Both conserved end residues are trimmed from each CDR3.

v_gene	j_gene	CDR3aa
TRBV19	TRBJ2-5	ASSIQGLSRETQY
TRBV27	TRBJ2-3	ASSYSGITDTQY
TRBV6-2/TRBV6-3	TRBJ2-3	ASSYSTRADTQY
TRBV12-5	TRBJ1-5	ASGLVRRGGYSNQPQH
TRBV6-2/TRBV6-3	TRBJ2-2	ASSIFFRGANTGELF
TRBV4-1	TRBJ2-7	ASSQGWDRSYEQY
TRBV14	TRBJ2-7	PSSSVGKGKSYEQY
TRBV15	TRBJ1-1	ATSRGVGAQNTEAF
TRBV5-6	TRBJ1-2	ASSFGWTGDDGGYT
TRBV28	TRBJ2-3	ASSSSGRGPDTQY
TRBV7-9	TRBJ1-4	ASSLGVTEKLF
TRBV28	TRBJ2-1	ASIKTGANYNEQF
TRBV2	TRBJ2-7	ASSGDETYEQY
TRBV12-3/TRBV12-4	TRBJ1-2	ASSLQENYGYT
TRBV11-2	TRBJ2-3	ASTPHRVSDTQY
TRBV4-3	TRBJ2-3	ASSKYSGPASTDTQY
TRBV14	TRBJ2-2	ASSQDRGLNTGELF
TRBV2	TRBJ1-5	ASSLGSFQPQH
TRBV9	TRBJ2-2	ASSEGQGTLAGELF
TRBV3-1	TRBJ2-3	ASSQGVPTDTQY
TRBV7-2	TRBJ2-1	ASSFGTEYNEQF
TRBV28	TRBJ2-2	ASTVWGTNTGELF
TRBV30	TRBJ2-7	ASTTPGGLGEQY
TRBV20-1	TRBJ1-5	SARDAPALHGPQH
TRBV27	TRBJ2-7	AYPWSYEQY
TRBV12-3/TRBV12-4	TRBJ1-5	ASSFRVQGRQPQH
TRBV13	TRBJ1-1	ASSPRRGGDPEAF
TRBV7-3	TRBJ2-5	ASSLRRGMSQETQY
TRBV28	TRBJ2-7	ASSFTTPGVEQY
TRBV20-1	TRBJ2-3	SASPGLRTDTQY
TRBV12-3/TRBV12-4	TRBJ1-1	ASSPIGTGGVRITEAF
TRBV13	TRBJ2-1	ASTPGGMSSYNEQF
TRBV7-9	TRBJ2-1	ASSFGFLYNEQF
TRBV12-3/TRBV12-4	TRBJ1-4	ASTEPRPATNEKLF
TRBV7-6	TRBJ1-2	ASSLAPPGQGGYGYT
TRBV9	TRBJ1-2	ASSATGAYGYT
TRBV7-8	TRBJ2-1	ASSAGGPYNEQF
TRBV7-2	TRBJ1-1	ASSLPPTGPINTEAF
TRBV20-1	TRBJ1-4	SAQGAQSSGNEKLF
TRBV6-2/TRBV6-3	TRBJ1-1	ASRYRGPTEAF
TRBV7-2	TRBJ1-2	ASSLARERENYGYT
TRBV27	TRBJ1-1	ASSLQGWNTEAF
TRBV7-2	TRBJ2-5	ASSLFGRDTETQY
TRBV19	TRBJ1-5	ASSATGGRRYSNQPQH
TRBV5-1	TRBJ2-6	ASRGQGRSGANVLT
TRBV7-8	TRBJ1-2	ASSFRSGEDYGYT
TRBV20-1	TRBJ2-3	SAPRRGKGTDTQY
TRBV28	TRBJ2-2	ASSPPSANTGELF
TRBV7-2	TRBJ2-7	ASSFGGGPSYEQY
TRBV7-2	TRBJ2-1	ASSQTSGRYNEQF
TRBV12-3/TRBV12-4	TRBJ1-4	ASREGDEKLF
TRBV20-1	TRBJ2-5	SARGAGASGPQGTQY
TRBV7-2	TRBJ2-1	ASSLARFLAGYNEQF
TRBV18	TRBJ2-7	ASSPETDSYEQY
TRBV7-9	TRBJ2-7	ASSADRGTYEQY